A single sample gave rise to the 15 T cell receptor beta chains below, sequenced in a study of regulatory T cells in long-lasting Graves disease. TCR beta libraries were built with iRepertoire HTBI primers and Arm-PCR of CDR3 regions. TCRdb ran MiXCR on the multiplex PCR reads and lists one entry per CDR3 protein. Here the sample spans hundreds of thousands of distinct CDR3 sequences, about 14% being singletons. As for time point: newly diagnosed GD, antithyroid drugs for less than 3 months. RNA isolated from PBMCs was used to make the TCR library. These data were also reused for a study on T cells in Graves' hyperthyroidism and ophthalmopathy.

Material: peripheral blood mononuclear cells (PBMCs), obtained at new diagnosis, from a patient treated with antithyroid drugs. Receptors originate from a man aged 30-40 years with Graves disease.

There are many counts of this clonotype. The CDR3 here is CASRGSGNEQFF. The CDR3 DNA is TGTGCCAGCAGAGGTAGCGGCAATGAGCAGTTCTTC. The chain employs TRBV13 and TRBJ2-1; D might be TRBD2 (6 bases). Trimming shortened V by 6 bases and J by 6 bases, and 9 bases separated the two germline ends. This CDR3 has 12 amino acids. CDR1 PRHDT and CDR2 FYEKMQ come from the germline V gene (reference sequence).

Ten or more counts support this clonotype. The chain's CDR3 is CASSFRSNTGELFF. The CDR3, as DNA: TGTGCCAGCAGCTTTAGGTCGAACACCGGGGAGCTGTTTTTT. The chain carries TRBV7-9 and TRBJ2-2; D unclear. V dropped 3 bases and J dropped 0 bases, with 5 bases sitting between them. Germline V CDR1 and CDR2: SEHNR, FQNEAQ (reference sequence). The CDR3 has 14 amino acids.

This clonotype was detected ten times or more. The gene calls are TRBV12-3 or TRBV12-4 and TRBJ2-7; 8 nucleotides agree with TRBD2. After removal of 5 bases from V and 7 bases from J, the junction contained 13 bases not matched to a gene. CDR3 length equals 15 residues. CDR3 sequence reads: CASSPRVAGSGEQYF. The DNA for the CDR3 is TGTGCCAGCAGTCCCCGGGTAGCGGGAAGTGGGGAGCAGTACTTC.

This clonotype was counted many times. The CDR3 bases are TGCAGCGGGACTAGCGGTTATGATGAGCAGTTCTTC. Translated: CSGTSGYDEQFF. The gene calls are TRBV20-1 and TRBJ2-1; 11 bases agree with TRBD2. Germline V gene sequence: CDR1 DFQATT, CDR2 SNEGSKA (reference sequence). The CDR3 extends over 12 amino acids.

The chain couples TRBV5-1 to TRBJ2-4; 9 bases line up with TRBD1. The CDR3 is 15 amino acids. CDR1 and CDR2 (germline): SGHRS, YFSETQ. With 0 bases clipped from V and 8 bases from J, the junction kept 6 bases outside the gene matches. DNA for the CDR3: TGCGCCAGCAGCTTGGAGGGACAGGGCTTGGACATTCAGTACTTC. Protein product: CASSLEGQGLDIQYF.

The V call is TRBV7-8, the J call TRBJ2-5, with D possibly TRBD2 on 6 matching bases. The germline gives CDR1 SGHVS, CDR2 FQNEAQ. Trimming took 0 bases from V and 4 from J, leaving 15 bases between them. This CDR3 comprises 16 residues. This chain's CDR3 is CASSLARRRVGETQYF. The CDR3 region has the DNA TGTGCCAGCAGCTTAGCGCGGCGGAGGGTGGGAGAGACCCAGTACTTC.

As regards this clonotype: A far larger clone is only one base removed, so a read error is likely. This chain uses TRBV6-5 with TRBJ1-1; D is unresolved. Germline V CDR1 and CDR2: MNHEY, SVGAGI. This CDR3 is 13 amino acids long. The CDR3 is CASSHSPNTEAFF. The CDR3 nucleotides read TGTGCCAGCAGTCACTCCCCGAACACTGAAGCTTTCTTT.

The V call is TRBV4-1, the J call TRBJ1-3; D remains ambiguous. V was trimmed by 2 bases and J by 1 base, leaving 9 bases between them. Germline assignment: CDR1 MGHRA and CDR2 YSYEKL. CDR3 length: 15 amino acids. The CDR3 sequence: CASSQSGISGNTIYF. CDR3 in DNA: TGCGCCAGCAGCCAATCGGGAATTTCTGGAAACACCATATATTTT.

This clonotype appeared many times. The CDR3 loop is CSARGTTEQYF. The CDR3 DNA reads as TGCAGTGCTAGGGGGACCACCGAGCAGTACTTC. This sequence joins TRBV20-1 and TRBJ2-7, with D possibly being TRBD1 or TRBD2 (5 bases each). V lost 3 bases and J lost 6, with 9 bases in between. Germline loops: CDR1 DFQATT, CDR2 SNEGSKA (reference sequence). The CDR3 is 11 amino acids.

The rearrangement joins TRBV20-1 to TRBJ2-5, with D possibly being TRBD1 (6 bases). Trimming stripped 4 bases from V and 4 bases from J, with 10 bases between. Germline CDR1 reads DFQATT; CDR2 reads SNEGSKA (reference sequence). The CDR3 totals 12 residues. This CDR3 is CSAIRGTETQYF. DNA for the CDR3: TGCAGTGCTATTAGGGGGACAGAGACCCAGTACTTC.

This clonotype was counted many times. V usage is TRBV10-2 and J usage is TRBJ2-3; 8 bases are a match to TRBD2. The CDR3 spans 20 residues. The germline V gene has CDR1 WSHSY and CDR2 SAAADI. The V segment lost 4 bases and the J segment 2 bases; nucleotides outside the gene matches: 20. The DNA for the CDR3 is TGCGCCAGCAGTGGAGTGGAACTAGCGGTCCAATCCCCCCCCACAGATACGCAGTATTTT. It encodes CASSGVELAVQSPPTDTQYF.

With regard to this clonotype: A single base separates this from a much larger clone, so it may be a read error. The chain uses TRBV30 and TRBJ2-7; no definite D call. Trimming left V 0 bases short and J 3 bases short, with 12 bases between. The CDR3 totals 14 residues. Per the germline V gene, CDR1 is GTSNPN and CDR2 is SVGIG (reference sequence). CDR3 sequence (DNA): TGTGCCTGGAGTGTATCGGGCAGAGTCTACGAGCAGTACTTC. Residues: CAWSVSGRVYEQYF. The full variable domain, with the rest looked up from reference TRBV30 and TRBJ2-7, is SQTIHQWPATLVQPVGSPLSLECTVEGTSNPNLYWYRQAAGRGLQLLFYSVGIGQISSEVPQNLSASRPQDRQFILSSKKLLLSDSGFYLCAWSVSGRVYEQYFGPGTRLTVT.

This clonotype was detected ten times or more. V usage is TRBV10-3 and J usage is TRBJ1-5; D uncertain. Trimming took 2 bases from V and 4 from J, leaving 15 bases between them. Germline CDR1 and CDR2: ENHRY and SYGVKD. The CDR3 spans 16 residues. The CDR3 loop is CAISELVRVRNQPQHF. DNA of the CDR3: TGTGCCATCAGTGAGCTGGTAAGGGTTCGGAATCAGCCCCAGCATTTT.

In this sample, this clonotype turned up a few times. The genes are TRBV7-9 and TRBJ2-7; TRBD2 might be the D (6 bases). This CDR3 is built from 16 residues. V was trimmed by 5 bases and J by 4 bases, leaving 21 bases between them. CDR1 SEHNR and CDR2 FQNEAQ come from the germline V gene (reference sequence). The CDR3 spells CASSPRRGTKLYEQYF. In DNA, the CDR3 is TGTGCCAGCAGCCCCCGACGGGGGACGAAGCTATACGAGCAGTACTTC. The full variable domain, completed using reference TRBV7-9 and TRBJ2-7, is DTGVSQNPRHKITKRGQNVTFRCDPISEHNRLYWYRQTLGQGPEFLTYFQNEAQLEKSRLLSDRFSAERPKGSFSTLEIQRTEQGDSAMYLCASSPRRGTKLYEQYFGPGTRLTVT.

On this clonotype: A much larger clone lies a single base off, so this may be a read error. The rearrangement joins TRBV6-2 or TRBV6-3 to TRBJ2-7, with D possibly TRBD1 on 6 matching bases. The ends were cut back, 9 bases at V and 2 bases at J, with 20 bases in the middle. The CDR3 runs to 15 residues. Germline CDR1 reads MNHEY; CDR2 reads SVGEGT. The CDR3 bases are TGTGCCAGTCGGGCTCAGGGGAGCTTTCCCTACGAGCAGTACTTC. This encodes CASRAQGSFPYEQYF.